This is a list of T cell receptor beta chains from one sample in a study of T cells in Graves' hyperthyroidism and ophthalmopathy. TCRdb analysed the multiplex PCR reads with MiXCR anew, one entry per CDR3 protein. The sample includes around 660,000 distinct CDR3 sequences, about 45% of them seen just once. Sequencing input: peripheral blood or thyroid tissue (not recorded which). These receptors were obtained from an adult man with Graves' disease, either hyperthyroidism or ophthalmopathy (not recorded which). The CDR3 runs from the conserved cysteine through the conserved F or W. The order of the fields is J gene, D gene, clone size, V gene, CDR3 protein, CDR3 DNA. The D gene is left open where the match is weak. Clone size, where shown, is once, few, many, or a class for clones that have expanded.

TRBJ2-5 - - TRBV2 CASSGEQGSQPQYF TGTGCCAGCAGTGGGGAACAGGGAAGTCAGCCCCAGTACTTC
TRBJ1-2 - - TRBV24-1 CATSEAGFGNYGYTF TGTGCCACCAGTGAGGCCGGTTTCGGGAACTATGGCTACACCTTC
TRBJ2-2 - - TRBV20-1 CSARGTGSNTGELFF TGCAGTGCTAGAGGCACTGGCTCGAACACCGGGGAGCTGTTTTTT
TRBJ1-1 TRBD1 few TRBV2 CASRTGFLMNTEAFF TGTGCCAGCAGGACAGGGTTTCTCATGAACACTGAAGCTTTCTTT
TRBJ1-6 - - TRBV20-1 CSASEETGEYSPLHF TGCAGTGCTAGTGAGGAGACAGGAGAATATTCACCCCTCCACTTT
TRBJ1-1 TRBD1 few TRBV19 CASSITGTGPPLNTEAFF TGTGCCAGTAGTATAACCGGGACAGGGCCCCCCTTGAACACTGAAGCTTTCTTT
TRBJ2-5 - - TRBV18 CASSPPGLETQYF TGTGCCAGCTCACCACCGGGGTTGGAGACCCAGTACTTC
TRBJ2-7 TRBD2 few TRBV7-9 CASSSAGLAGGYEQYF TGTGCCAGCAGCTCGGCCGGACTAGCGGGAGGCTACGAGCAGTACTTC
TRBJ1-4 - - TRBV2 CASEREAGTNEKLFF TGTGCCAGCGAGAGGGAGGCAGGAACTAATGAAAAACTGTTTTTT
TRBJ1-1 - many TRBV24-1 CATSEDGANTEAFF TGTGCCACCAGTGAGGACGGGGCGAACACTGAAGCTTTCTTT
TRBJ2-5 - many TRBV25-1 CASSELGWRLETQYF TGTGCCAGCAGTGAGTTGGGCTGGCGCCTAGAGACCCAGTACTTC
TRBJ2-1 - - TRBV2 CASTPSKGNEQFF TGTGCCAGCACCCCCAGCAAGGGCAATGAGCAGTTCTTC
TRBJ1-4 - - TRBV20-1 CSARGEAATNEKLFF TGCAGTGCTAGAGGGGAGGCCGCAACTAATGAAAAACTGTTTTTT
TRBJ1-5 TRBD1 few TRBV19 CASSKVGTGYQPQHF TGTGCCAGTAGTAAGGTGGGGACAGGGTATCAGCCCCAGCATTTT
TRBJ2-6 TRBD1 once TRBV7-3 CASSLAGQGGPWANVLTF TGTGCCAGCAGCTTAGCGGGACAGGGGGGCCCCTGGGCCAACGTCCTGACTTTC
TRBJ1-5 TRBD1 - TRBV24-1 CATSATGTGWYEHF TGTGCCACCAGTGCCACCGGGACAGGGTGGTACGAGCATTTT
TRBJ2-7 - many TRBV12-3/TRBV12-4 CASSYQAEQYF TGTGCCAGCAGTTACCAGGCCGAGCAGTACTTC
TRBJ2-5 - - TRBV20-1 CSATDLRFQETQYF TGCAGTGCAACAGACCTGAGGTTCCAAGAGACCCAGTACTTC
TRBJ1-1 TRBD1 many TRBV7-9 CASSSDRVTEAFF TGTGCCAGCAGCTCCGACAGGGTCACTGAAGCTTTCTTT
TRBJ1-1 - few TRBV20-1 CRGTGVMNTEAFF TGCAGGGGCACCGGGGTGATGAACACTGAAGCTTTCTTT
TRBJ2-7 - - TRBV2 CASWGWAGYSYEQYF TGTGCCAGCTGGGGTTGGGCAGGATACTCCTACGAGCAGTACTTC
TRBJ2-3 TRBD1 - TRBV7-8 CASSSTGGGPDTQYF TGTGCCAGCAGCTCGACAGGGGGTGGCCCAGATACGCAGTATTTT
TRBJ1-1 TRBD1 - TRBV7-2 CASSSIDRVNTEAFF TGTGCCAGCAGCTCAATCGACAGGGTAAACACTGAAGCTTTCTTT
TRBJ2-2 TRBD1 - TRBV10-3 CAIRRGAGGRTGELFF TGTGCCATCAGGCGCGGGGCAGGGGGCCGAACCGGGGAGCTGTTTTTT
TRBJ2-6 - few TRBV12-3/TRBV12-4 CASSFVPPGANVLTF TGTGCCAGCAGTTTCGTCCCTCCTGGGGCCAACGTCCTGACTTTC
TRBJ1-6 TRBD1 - TRBV5-4 CASSLTGDRDSPLHF TGTGCCAGCAGCTTGACAGGGGACAGAGATTCACCCCTCCACTTT
TRBJ1-1 - - TRBV12-3/TRBV12-4 CASSLAGGAGATEAFF TGTGCCAGCAGTTTAGCGGGCGGGGCAGGTGCCACTGAAGCTTTCTTT
TRBJ2-2 - - TRBV7-2 CASSLALGFAGELFF TGTGCCAGCAGCTTAGCGCTCGGGTTCGCCGGGGAGCTGTTTTTT
TRBJ1-5 - few TRBV20-1 CSARDVRGAQPQHF TGCAGTGCTAGAGATGTCCGGGGAGCTCAGCCCCAGCATTTT
TRBJ1-3 - - TRBV29-1 CSIRGRAGNTIYF TGCAGCATCCGAGGCAGGGCTGGAAACACCATATATTTT
TRBJ2-7 TRBD1 few TRBV7-8 CASSRTGAASYEQYF TGTGCCAGCAGCAGGACAGGGGCGGCTTCCTACGAGCAGTACTTC
TRBJ1-4 - few TRBV7-9 CASSPGVGTGHEKLFF TGTGCCAGCAGCCCAGGAGTCGGGACGGGGCATGAAAAACTGTTTTTT
TRBJ2-5 TRBD2 few TRBV5-5 CASSEGAGLADAEYF TGCGCCAGCAGTGAAGGCGCGGGACTAGCGGATGCAGAGTACTTC
TRBJ2-6 - many TRBV15 CATSRDSGSGANVLTF TGTGCCACCAGCAGAGATTCGGGCTCTGGGGCCAACGTCCTGACTTTC
TRBJ2-3 - - TRBV20-1 CSARLTDTQYF TGCAGTGCTAGATTAACAGATACGCAGTATTTT
TRBJ2-7 - many TRBV7-8 CASSSSRWDEQYF TGTGCCAGCAGCTCCTCCCGGTGGGACGAGCAGTACTTC
TRBJ2-2 TRBD1 - TRBV29-1 CSVARTGENTGELFF TGCAGCGTCGCTCGGACAGGGGAGAACACCGGGGAGCTGTTTTTT
TRBJ2-5 - - TRBV6-5 CASSYSTGAEETQYF TGTGCCAGCAGTTACTCGACGGGGGCGGAAGAGACCCAGTACTTC
TRBJ1-2 - few TRBV10-3 CASSVRDGEIYGYTF TGTGCCAGCAGTGTTCGGGACGGGGAGATCTATGGCTACACCTTC
TRBJ2-7 - few TRBV4-1 CASSQKLAANSYEQYF TGCGCCAGCAGCCAGAAACTAGCAGCTAACTCCTACGAGCAGTACTTC
TRBJ1-1 - - TRBV20-1 CSANRVRDEAFF TGCAGTGCCAACAGGGTTAGGGATGAAGCTTTCTTT
TRBJ2-5 - - TRBV25-1 CASLGSRGRETQYF TGTGCCAGCTTGGGGTCCAGGGGTAGAGAGACCCAGTACTTC
TRBJ2-7 - - TRBV29-1 CSFLGRKSYEQYF TGCAGCTTTCTGGGACGGAAGTCCTACGAGCAGTACTTC
TRBJ1-2 TRBD1 - TRBV7-9 CASSLPGQFDYGYTF TGTGCCAGCAGCTTGCCGGGACAGTTCGACTATGGCTACACCTTC
TRBJ1-4 TRBD1 many TRBV25-1 CASSDSGGGWEKLFF TGTGCCAGCAGTGACTCTGGAGGGGGCTGGGAAAAACTGTTTTTT
TRBJ1-4 TRBD1 - TRBV2 CASSGDRVF TGTGCCAGCAGTGGCGACAGGGTTTTT
TRBJ1-1 - once TRBV9 CASSPPGGGAFF TGTGCCAGCTCACCCCCGGGCGGTGGGGCTTTCTTT
TRBJ1-1 - - TRBV25-1 CASSEMAGVDTEAFF TGTGCCAGCAGTGAAATGGCAGGGGTGGACACTGAAGCTTTCTTT
TRBJ1-2 - few TRBV5-6 CASSQGMMDGYTF TGTGCCAGCAGCCAGGGAATGATGGATGGCTACACCTTC
TRBJ2-7 - - TRBV20-1 CSPNTEQYF TGCAGTCCTAATACCGAGCAGTACTTC
TRBJ1-5 - few TRBV7-9 CASSLDMGEGPQHF TGTGCCAGCAGCTTAGATATGGGCGAGGGACCCCAGCATTTT
TRBJ1-6 - - TRBV5-1 CASSLPGTNSPLHF TGCGCCAGCAGCTTGCCAGGGACAAATTCACCCCTCCACTTT
TRBJ2-5 TRBD2 many TRBV6-5 CASSYGGGTGTQYF TGTGCCAGCAGTTATGGCGGGGGGACGGGGACCCAGTACTTC
TRBJ2-7 TRBD2 - TRBV10-3 CAISESPSGIGGEQYF TGTGCCATCAGTGAGTCCCCTAGCGGGATAGGAGGCGAGCAGTACTTC
TRBJ1-6 TRBD1 - TRBV2 CASSDPGTGVSPLHF TGTGCCAGCAGTGACCCGGGGACAGGGGTTTCACCCCTCCACTTT
TRBJ1-2 - once TRBV29-1 CSVGAGVNYGYTF TGCAGCGTGGGGGCCGGGGTTAACTATGGCTACACCTTC
TRBJ1-5 - few TRBV6-1 CASSEALGRQPQHF TGTGCCAGCAGTGAAGCGCTTGGGAGACAGCCCCAGCATTTT
TRBJ1-5 - many TRBV2 CASNRVRDQPQHF TGTGCCAGCAACAGGGTTCGTGATCAGCCCCAGCATTTT
TRBJ1-5 - - TRBV9 CASSPTDSSQPQHF TGTGCCAGCAGCCCAACGGACAGTAGTCAGCCCCAGCATTTT